This T cell receptor (beta chain) was sequenced in a study of neoadjuvant nivolumab and ipilimumab in lung cancer. Whole-study context: The combination arm added day-1 ipilimumab 1 mg/kg to nivolumab 3 mg/kg on days 1, 15, 29. Notes on the study in general: A small number of samples were TCR sequenced. TCR richness and clonality were higher in tumors than adjacent uninvolved lung. TCR clonality did not significantly correlate with pathologic tumor regression.

Libraries were prepared by immunoSEQ multiplex PCR; TCRdb keeps only in-frame clonotypes and omits some of them. The sample yields some 20,000 clones, roughly 80% seen once. Comments on this clone: Antigen: not known.

Sequencing was performed on tumor tissue, taken after neoadjuvant nivolumab, alone or with ipilimumab, at or shortly before surgery. The clonotype originates from an adult with non-small cell lung cancer.

This chain's CDR3 is CSVGEETQYF. CDR3 DNA: TGCAGCGTTGGGGAAGAGACCCAGTACTTC. The chain uses TRBV29-1 and TRBJ2-5; D ambiguous. Germline lookup yields CDR1 SQVTM and CDR2 ANQGSEA. Trimming shortened V by 4 bases and J by 3 bases, and 3 bases separated the two germline ends. The CDR3 totals 10 residues.